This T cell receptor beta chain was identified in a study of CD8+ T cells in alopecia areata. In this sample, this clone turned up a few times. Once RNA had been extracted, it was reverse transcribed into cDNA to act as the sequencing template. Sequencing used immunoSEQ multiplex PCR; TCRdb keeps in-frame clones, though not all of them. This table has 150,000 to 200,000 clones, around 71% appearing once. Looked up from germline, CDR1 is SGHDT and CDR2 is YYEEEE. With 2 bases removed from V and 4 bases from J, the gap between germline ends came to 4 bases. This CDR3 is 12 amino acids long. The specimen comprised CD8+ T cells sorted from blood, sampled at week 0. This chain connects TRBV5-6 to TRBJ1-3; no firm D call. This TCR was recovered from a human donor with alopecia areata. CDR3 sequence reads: CASSLTGNTIYF. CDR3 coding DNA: TGTGCCAGCAGCTTAACAGGAAACACCATATATTTT.